Sequencing of this T cell receptor beta chain was carried out in a study of T cells in localized non-small cell lung cancer. Study-wide findings and caveats: Higher blood T cell density went with longer overall survival.

As regards this clone: Its antigen remains unknown.

The CDR3 sequence is 17 residues long. Germline CDR1 is LNHNV and CDR2 is YYDKDF (reference sequence). V was clipped by 1 base and J by 2 bases; unmatched bases: 8. Using immunoSEQ multiplex PCR, the repertoire was profiled, and TCRdb retains in-frame clones only, with some absent. The table shows about 40,000 clones, with roughly 79% occurring only once. This chain uses TRBV15 with TRBJ2-3; 8 bases fit TRBD2. The clonotype was recovered from a male donor aged 60 or over with stage II lung adenocarcinoma. Sequencing used peripheral blood mononuclear cells, obtained before any cancer treatment. Written as DNA, the CDR3 is TGTGCCACCAGCAGAGGGAGCGGGGGACCTAACACAGATACGCAGTATTTT. Translation: CATSRGSGGPNTDTQYF.